Shown below are 9 T cell receptor beta chains from a single sample sequenced in a study of blood T cell repertoires in COVID-19. TCRdb keeps only in-frame clones here, not all; method: immunoSEQ multiplex PCR. Among around 230,000 clones listed, 84% were seen once. The material sequenced was peripheral blood. These receptors were taken from a man in his forties who had recovered from COVID-19.

The chain carries TRBV6-5 and TRBJ1-6; maybe TRBD1 (6 bases). Germline V gives CDR1 MNHEY, CDR2 SVGAGI. V lost 3 bases, J lost 8 bases, and 14 bases lay in between. The CDR3 loop spans 15 amino acids. The CDR3, as DNA: TGTGCCAGCAGTTATTCGGGGGGCCGGGATTCACCCCTCCACTTT. This gives the protein CASSYSGGRDSPLHF.

The rearrangement uses TRBV6-1 and TRBJ1-2; D ambiguous. Germline CDR1 and CDR2: MNHNS and SASEGT. The length of the CDR3 is 16 residues. Trimming removed 2 bases from V and 5 bases from J, with 18 bases in between. CDR3 protein: CASSENSAAGGYGYTF. The CDR3 nucleotides read TGTGCCAGCAGTGAAAACTCAGCGGCAGGAGGTTATGGCTACACCTTC.

The DNA of the CDR3 is TGTGCCAGCAGTGAAACGCGAAATTCACCCCTCCACTTT. As protein: CASSETRNSPLHF. The V gene is TRBV7-2, the J gene TRBJ1-6; D ambiguous. The V gene lost 6 bases and the J gene lost 7 bases, with 10 bases spanning the gap. Germline values: CDR1 SGHTA, CDR2 FQGNSA. The CDR3 runs 13 residues. Filled out from reference TRBV7-2 and TRBJ1-6, the complete variable domain reads GAGVSQSPSNKVTEKGKDVELRCDPISGHTALYWYRQSLGQGLEFLIYFQGNSAPDKSGLPSDRFSAERTGGSVSTLTIQRTQQEDSAVYLCASSETRNSPLHFGNGTRLTVT.

This chain joins TRBV7-9 and TRBJ1-2; TRBD1 matches 8 bases. Losses at the gene ends were 1 base for V and 4 bases for J; bases not matched to a gene: 5. The CDR3 is 15 residues long. The V gene's germline CDR1 is SEHNR and CDR2 FQNEAQ (reference sequence). The CDR3, as DNA: TGTGCCAGCAGCTTAGTTCGGACAGGGACCTATGGCTACACCTTC. It translates to CASSLVRTGTYGYTF. The full variable domain, completed using reference TRBV7-9 and TRBJ1-2, is DTGVSQNPRHKITKRGQNVTFRCDPISEHNRLYWYRQTLGQGPEFLTYFQNEAQLEKSRLLSDRFSAERPKGSFSTLEIQRTEQGDSAMYLCASSLVRTGTYGYTFGSGTRLTVV.

This chain connects TRBV6-5 to TRBJ1-2, with 9 bases that match TRBD1. There are 13 residues in the CDR3. Germline V lookup: CDR1 MNHEY, CDR2 SVGAGI. Germline trimming cut 6 bases from V and 8 bases from J; bases unmatched to any gene: 7. The CDR3 DNA reads as TGTGCCAGCAGCGGGGGACAGGGTAAAGGCTACACCTTC. It translates to CASSGGQGKGYTF.

The chain has TRBV5-1 and TRBJ2-7; 10 bases match TRBD1. Per germline, CDR1 SGHRS and CDR2 YFSETQ. V lost 4 bases, J lost 0 bases, and 4 bases stayed unmatched. The CDR3 runs 15 residues. CDR3 sequence: CASSPWDRGSYEQYF. DNA for the CDR3: TGCGCCAGCAGCCCCTGGGACAGGGGCTCCTACGAGCAGTACTTC.

The chain uses TRBV18 and TRBJ1-1, with 7 bases lining up with TRBD1. The CDR3 covers 15 residues. V lost 3 bases to trimming and J lost 1 base; unmatched junction nucleotides: 5. The germline gives CDR1 KGHSH, CDR2 LQKENI. The CDR3 spells CASSPLDRANTEAFF. The CDR3 DNA reads TGTGCCAGCTCACCCTTAGACAGGGCGAACACTGAAGCTTTCTTT.

This chain connects TRBV6-5 to TRBJ2-2, with D unclear. The CDR3 loop spans 13 amino acids. The V and J ends lost 4 bases and 0 bases respectively, with 3 bases between them. Germline V gene data show CDR1 as MNHEY and CDR2 as SVGAGI. The CDR3 region has the DNA TGTGCCAGCAGTTTCGCGAACACCGGGGAGCTGTTTTTT. This codes for CASSFANTGELFF.

This chain uses TRBV27 with TRBJ2-7; TRBD1 agrees at 8 bases. Trimming at V came to 8 bases and at J to 3 bases, leaving 9 bases not matched to a gene. CDR1 and CDR2 from the germline V gene are MNHEY and SMNVEV (reference sequence). The CDR3 is 14 residues long. CDR3 protein: CASWGQESSYEQYF. CDR3 DNA sequence: TGTGCCAGCTGGGGACAGGAGTCAAGCTACGAGCAGTACTTC.